This T cell receptor (beta chain) derives from a study of T-cell reconstitution after alpha-beta-depleted transplantation in children. The sample holds many counts of this clonotype. The germline V and J ends were trimmed by 5 bases and 4 bases, with 14 bases remaining between them. The CDR3 has 14 residues. Preparation of the TCRbeta library was carried out with unique molecular identifiers. TCRdb recomputed calls from the PCR reads with MiXCR, one row per CDR3 protein. In the table there are approximately 250,000 distinct CDR3 sequences, 9% to 10% of which are singletons. The sequenced sample was PBMCs from the stem cell graft donor, obtained from the stem cell graft. The origin of this receptor is a human donor who donated a stem cell graft to a child with SCID. This chain connects TRBV12-3 or TRBV12-4 to TRBJ1-2; a weak D match, TRBD1 (6 bases). CDR3 nucleotide sequence: TGTGCCAGCAGTGAAAGGGGGTTGGGCTATGGCTACACCTTC. Translation gives CASSERGLGYGYTF.